The 29 T cell receptor beta chains below come from one sample, sequenced in a study of OX40 agonist ivuxolimab in advanced cancers. Receptor libraries were prepared by the immunoSEQ multiplex PCR assay. TCRdb carries this immuneACCESS record with in-frame sequences only. Its versions omit some clonotypes, under half of them owing to an unresolved V gene in the studies checked, with the rest unexplained. For this sample the table gives around 100,000 clones, of which about 86% were detected only once. Of the sample, approximately 5.7% falls within the top ten clones. Sequencing used CD4+ or CD8+ T cells sorted from blood, obtained in a trial of the OX40 agonist ivuxolimab. These receptor sequences come from an adult with an advanced solid tumor such as melanoma, head and neck, liver or kidney cancer.

The rearrangement links TRBV19 to TRBJ1-2; D unclear. The CDR3 is 13 amino acids. With 3 bases removed from V and 5 bases from J, the gap between germline ends came to 10 bases. Looked up from germline, CDR1 is LNHDA and CDR2 is SQIVND (reference sequence). In DNA, the CDR3 is TGTGCCAGTAGTATCATGGTAGCATATGGCTACACCTTC. Translation gives CASSIMVAYGYTF.

This sequence joins TRBV19 and TRBJ2-1, with no clear D. There are 15 residues in the CDR3. V was cut by 4 bases and J by 0 bases, with 10 bases left in between. Germline V lookup: CDR1 LNHDA, CDR2 SQIVND (reference sequence). The CDR3 spells CASSRDRSSYNEQFF. As DNA, the CDR3 is TGTGCCAGTAGTAGAGACCGTAGCTCCTACAATGAGCAGTTCTTC.

The chain recombines TRBV9 with TRBJ1-1; D is possibly TRBD1 (6 bases). This CDR3 has 13 amino acids. Germline V gene sequence: CDR1 SGDLS, CDR2 YYNGEE. The V gene lost 2 bases and the J gene lost 11 bases, with 16 bases spanning the gap. This CDR3 reads CASSVHPQGGAFF. The CDR3 nucleotides are TGTGCCAGCAGCGTCCACCCACAGGGTGGCGCTTTCTTT.

The rearrangement links TRBV2 to TRBJ2-7; perhaps TRBD1 as D (6 bases). V lost 6 bases to trimming and J lost 5 bases, with 17 bases between them. Per the germline V gene, CDR1 is SNHLY and CDR2 is FYNNEI. The CDR3 sequence is 14 residues long. As DNA, the CDR3 is TGTGCCAGCAGATCAAACAACAGGGTCGACGAGCAGTACTTC. Translation: CASRSNNRVDEQYF.

The chain combines TRBV7-3 with TRBJ1-1, with a possible D match to TRBD1 (5 bases). This CDR3 region has 13 residues. Per the germline V gene, CDR1 is SGHTA and CDR2 is FQGTGA. Trimming cost V 5 bases and J 4 bases, with 11 bases left between them. Here the CDR3 reads CASSGQGATEAFF. CDR3 nucleotide sequence: TGTGCCAGCAGCGGACAAGGGGCCACTGAAGCTTTCTTT. Using reference TRBV7-3 and TRBJ1-1 for the parts outside the CDR3, the full variable domain is GAGVSQTPSNKVTEKGKYVELRCDPISGHTALYWYRQSLGQGPEFLIYFQGTGAADDSGLPNDRFFAVRPEGSVSTLKIQRTERGDSAVYLCASSGQGATEAFFGQGTRLTVV.

The rearrangement links TRBV7-6 to TRBJ2-7; D is undetermined. This CDR3 is 13 amino acids long. Trimming removed 4 bases from V and 3 bases from J, with 10 bases in between. Germline-derived CDR1 and CDR2 are SGHVS and FNYEAQ. This CDR3 is CASSSYLGYEQYF. The CDR3, as DNA: TGTGCCAGCAGCTCGTATTTAGGCTACGAGCAGTACTTC.

The chain carries TRBV18 and TRBJ2-1, with 9 bases matching TRBD2. Germline CDR1 and CDR2: KGHSH and LQKENI. Germline trimming cut 6 bases from V and 3 bases from J; bases unmatched to any gene: 6. The CDR3 consists of 15 residues. CDR3 DNA sequence: TGTGCCAGCTCCCACTGGCGGGAGGGCTACAATGAGCAGTTCTTC. Amino acids: CASSHWREGYNEQFF. Full variable domain (rest looked up from reference TRBV18 and TRBJ2-1): NAGVMQNPRHLVRRRGQEARLRCSPMKGHSHVYWYRQLPEEGLKFMVYLQKENIIDESGMPKERFSAEFPKEGPSILRIQQVVRGDSAAYFCASSHWREGYNEQFFGPGTRLTVL.

This clone showed up just a few times. The V call is TRBV6-5, the J call TRBJ1-2; D possibly corresponds to TRBD1 (6 bases). Germline CDR1 MNHEY, CDR2 SVGAGI. The CDR3 is 14 amino acids. Trimming pared 5 bases from V and 6 bases from J, leaving 16 bases between. The chain's CDR3 is CASSGLLGGNGYTF. In DNA, the CDR3 is TGTGCCAGCAGTGGGTTGTTAGGGGGAAATGGCTACACCTTC.

This clone was counted a single time. The chain couples TRBV19 to TRBJ2-2; D is undetermined. Germline CDR1 reads LNHDA; CDR2 reads SQIVND (reference sequence). This CDR3 contains 12 residues. The V end was cut by 4 bases, the J end by 6 bases, with 6 bases between. The CDR3, as DNA: TGTGCCAGTAGTAAAGGGTCCGGGGAGCTGTTTTTT. Amino acid sequence: CASSKGSGELFF.

The rearrangement links TRBV6-5 to TRBJ1-1; TRBD1 agrees at 9 bases. This CDR3 has 15 residues. J was trimmed by 4 bases and V by 6 bases; bases with no gene match: 9. Germline CDR1 is MNHEY and CDR2 is SVGAGI. For the CDR3, the DNA is TGTGCCAGCAGCCCGACCGGACAGGGGTTCACTGAAGCTTTCTTT. Translated: CASSPTGQGFTEAFF.

To note about this clone: This specimen includes other DNA sequences encoding the same CDR3. The CDR3 DNA sequence: TGTGCCAGCAGTTCGGGACAGCGCTATGGCTACACCTTC. Its protein is CASSSGQRYGYTF. The chain is built from TRBV7-9 and TRBJ1-2, with TRBD1 matching 7 bases. The germline V gene has CDR1 SEHNR and CDR2 FQNEAQ (reference sequence). The trim removed 6 bases at V and 4 bases at J, leaving 5 bases unmatched. The CDR3 totals 13 residues.

Only one count was recorded for this clone. The chain recombines TRBV5-1 with TRBJ2-1; 8 bases line up with TRBD2. V shed 0 bases and J 6 bases; nucleotides not matched to a gene: 5. CDR1 is SGHRS, CDR2 YFSETQ, per germline. The CDR3 has 15 residues. CDR3 in amino acids: CASSLASGSFNEQFF. In DNA form, the CDR3 reads TGCGCCAGCAGCTTGGCCAGCGGGAGCTTCAATGAGCAGTTCTTC.

This chain joins TRBV7-2 and TRBJ2-2; tentative D call: TRBD2 (5 bases). This CDR3 comprises 16 residues. Germline CDR1 SGHTA, CDR2 FQGNSA. With 1 base removed from V and 1 base from J, the gap between germline ends came to 10 bases. The CDR3 region has the DNA TGTGCCAGCAGCTTAGGAGGAGCGGAGAACACCGGGGAGCTGTTTTTT. The encoded protein is CASSLGGAENTGELFF.

This chain links TRBV27 with TRBJ2-1, with 7 bases that match TRBD2. The germline V gene has CDR1 MNHEY and CDR2 SMNVEV (reference sequence). With 1 base clipped from V and 7 bases from J, the junction kept 1 base outside the gene matches. This CDR3 spans 13 amino acids. The CDR3 spells CASSLWGGNEQFF. CDR3 coding DNA: TGTGCCAGCAGTTTATGGGGGGGGAATGAGCAGTTCTTC.

This clone appeared once. This sequence joins TRBV5-1 and TRBJ2-3, with 8 bases lining up with TRBD2. This CDR3 spans 17 amino acids. The trim removed 3 bases at V and 0 bases at J, leaving 9 bases unmatched. The V gene's germline CDR1 is SGHRS and CDR2 YFSETQ. The CDR3 region has the DNA TGCGCCAGCAGCTCCTCGGGGGGGCGGACTAGCACAGATACGCAGTATTTT. Its translation is CASSSSGGRTSTDTQYF.

This clone is a singleton in its sample. The chain joins TRBV6-5 to TRBJ1-2, with no clear D. With 6 bases removed from V and 4 bases from J, the gap between germline ends came to 12 bases. This CDR3 comprises 13 residues. CDR1 and CDR2 from the germline V gene are MNHEY and SVGAGI. DNA of the CDR3: TGTGCCAGCAGGGGTGTGGAGCCCTATGGCTACACCTTC. Translating gives CASRGVEPYGYTF.

This rearrangement joins TRBV4-3 to TRBJ2-2, with D tentatively TRBD1 or TRBD2 (5 bases each). V lost 0 bases and J 6 bases, leaving 14 bases between the germline ends. Germline CDR1 reads LGHNA; CDR2 reads YSLEER. This CDR3 is built from 16 residues. CDR3 in DNA: TGCGCCAGCAGCCAAGACGGGACGAGGGGATCCGGGGAGCTGTTTTTT. Its translation: CASSQDGTRGSGELFF.

The chain joins TRBV11-3 to TRBJ2-2, with TRBD2 as a possible D gene (5 bases). Trimming removed 4 bases from V and 0 bases from J, with 9 bases in between. Per germline, CDR1 SGHNT and CDR2 YENEEA. The CDR3 runs 15 residues. CDR3 region: CASSSGIANTGELFF. CDR3 coding DNA: TGTGCCAGCAGCTCCGGGATAGCGAACACCGGGGAGCTGTTTTTT.

As DNA, the CDR3 is TGTGCCAGCAGTTACAGAGGGACAGGGGGGACCTACGAGCAGTACTTC. Protein product: CASSYRGTGGTYEQYF. The V call is TRBV6-5, the J call TRBJ2-7, with 11 positions matching TRBD1. Losses at the gene ends were 2 bases for V and 2 bases for J; bases not matched to a gene: 5. This CDR3 is built from 16 residues. Germline-derived CDR1 and CDR2 are MNHEY and SVGAGI.

In its sample, this clone was seen once. The V and J genes are TRBV4-3 and TRBJ1-1; 7 nucleotides line up with TRBD1. The junction had 0 bases not matched to a gene; V was cut back by 4 bases and J by 1 base. This CDR3 contains 13 residues. In germline, CDR1 is LGHNA, CDR2 YSLEER. CDR3 residues: CASSRTGNTEAFF. The CDR3 DNA reads TGCGCCAGCAGCCGGACAGGGAACACTGAAGCTTTCTTT.

The CDR3 DNA reads TGTGCCAGTAGTTTTCTGGCCCAGGCTAACTATGGCTACACCTTC. Translated, it gives CASSFLAQANYGYTF. V is TRBV19 and J is TRBJ1-2; D remains unclear. V gave up 5 bases and J gave up 0 bases, with 13 bases separating them. The CDR3 is made up of 15 amino acids. Germline-derived CDR1 and CDR2 are LNHDA and SQIVND (reference sequence).

This sequence joins TRBV11-3 and TRBJ1-1; D is perhaps TRBD1 (6 bases). Germline V lookup: CDR1 SGHNT, CDR2 YENEEA. V gave up 0 bases and J gave up 4 bases, with 9 bases separating them. This CDR3 region has 14 residues. The CDR3 DNA reads TGTGCCAGCAGCTTAGATGGCAGGGGCACTGAAGCTTTCTTT. It specifies CASSLDGRGTEAFF.

The chain combines TRBV4-3 with TRBJ2-1, with 10 bases identical to TRBD2. Germline V lookup: CDR1 LGHNA, CDR2 YSLEER. This CDR3 has 15 amino acids. The ends lost 5 bases at V and 3 bases at J; junction bases unmatched: 4. The CDR3 protein is CASSYIAGGYNEQFF. The DNA of the CDR3 is TGCGCCAGCAGCTATATAGCGGGAGGCTACAATGAGCAGTTCTTC.

V usage is TRBV7-9 and J usage is TRBJ1-2; possibly TRBD1 for D (5 bases). Germline V CDR1 and CDR2: SEHNR, FQNEAQ (reference sequence). Deletions cut 5 bases from V and 4 bases from J, with 17 bases between. This CDR3 comprises 15 residues. CDR3 region: CASSRDHEAGYGYTF. The CDR3 DNA follows: TGTGCCAGCAGCCGGGACCACGAGGCCGGCTATGGCTACACCTTC.

The rearrangement joins TRBV5-4 to TRBJ2-5; D assignment may be TRBD1 or TRBD2 (5 bases each). CDR3 length equals 15 residues. Germline V gene sequence: CDR1 SGHNT, CDR2 YYREEE (reference sequence). Between the trimmed V and J ends, which lost 6 bases and 4 bases, there was a span of 19 bases. The DNA of the CDR3 is TGTGCCAGCAACTCCCGGGACGGCCCCAGAGAGACCCAGTACTTC. Amino acid sequence: CASNSRDGPRETQYF.

The chain has TRBV7-9 and TRBJ1-2; TRBD1 aligns across 7 bases. This CDR3 is built from 16 residues. The germline V gene encodes CDR1 SEHNR and CDR2 FQNEAQ (reference sequence). The V segment lost 5 bases and the J segment 3 bases; nucleotides outside the gene matches: 12. DNA of the CDR3: TGTGCCAGCAGCCCACGACAGGGTTTGAATTACTATGGCTACACCTTC. Translation gives CASSPRQGLNYYGYTF.

The CDR3 is CASSFIGSGTHRGYNEQFF. The CDR3 DNA reads as TGTGCCAGCAGCTTTATTGGTTCTGGGACTCATAGGGGCTACAATGAGCAGTTCTTC. The V and J genes are TRBV12-1 and TRBJ2-1; the listed D gene, TRBD2, was not tested against the DNA. TRBV12-1 is recorded as a pseudogene. This CDR3 contains 19 residues.

V gene TRBV5-4 combines with J gene TRBJ1-2; D call uncertain. The CDR3 sequence is 15 residues long. V was cut by 2 bases and J by 6 bases, with 17 bases left in between. CDR1 SGHNT and CDR2 YYREEE come from the germline V gene (reference sequence). The CDR3 bases are TGTGCCAGCAGCTTAAACGGAGGTCCTCCCCATGGCTACACCTTC. Its protein is CASSLNGGPPHGYTF.

CDR3 loop: CASSEERREQFF. In nucleotides, the CDR3 is TGTGCCAGCAGTGAAGAAAGGCGAGAGCAGTTCTTC. This rearrangement joins TRBV6-1 to TRBJ2-1; D gene ambiguous. The CDR3 spans 12 residues. Germline V gene sequence: CDR1 MNHNS, CDR2 SASEGT. V was shortened by 1 base and J by 10 bases, with 8 bases between the two germline ends.